Given below is one TCR beta chain in context. The sample comes from a study of regulatory T cells in long-lasting Graves disease. Sequencing libraries for TCR beta were prepared with iRepertoire HTBI primers and Arm-PCR of CDR3 regions. TCRdb reprocessed the multiplex PCR reads with MiXCR, giving one entry per CDR3 protein. The sample shows hundreds of thousands of distinct CDR3 sequences, approximately 15% of them seen only once. Specified time point: newly diagnosed GD, antithyroid drugs for less than 3 months. Following extraction of RNA from PBMCs, that RNA was used to make the TCR library. An endocrinology department in Xi'an, China, recruited the patients. This CDR3 is 16 amino acids long. Deletions cut 5 bases from V and 7 bases from J, with 23 bases between. Germline values: CDR1 ENHRY, CDR2 SYGVKD. This sample was shared with a second study, whose subject was T cells in Graves' hyperthyroidism and ophthalmopathy. As that study records: Clinical symptoms, serum thyroxine, TRAb, thyroid ultrasound and orbital computed tomography informed diagnoses. First-round RT-PCR with HTBI primers amplified the TCR CDR3 region. Among thyroid clonotypes expanded above 0.001, most also appeared in blood.

The sequence derives from a woman in her thirties with Graves disease. The chain joins TRBV10-3 to TRBJ1-2; no clear D. The sample here was peripheral blood mononuclear cells (PBMCs), taken at new diagnosis, from a patient treated with antithyroid drugs. The DNA for the CDR3 is TGTGCCATCAGTAGCGGACTGAGCCCCTCCTCGGTTGGCTACACCTTC. It encodes CAISSGLSPSSVGYTF.